These T cell receptor beta chains were read from a single sample in a study of cytomegalovirus exposure and HLA in healthy donors. Generated by immunoSEQ multiplex PCR, the TCRdb table keeps only in-frame clones and is missing some. Here the sample spans around 150,000 clones, about 68% being singletons. The material sequenced was PBMCs. The receptors stem from a human donor in good health. CDR3s leave out the opening cysteine and the closing phenylalanine or tryptophan.

TRBV7-9,ASSGKNSRQEAYEQY
TRBV19,ASNHRSSYNEQF
TRBV5-3,ARSPGLLGDIQY
TRBV7-7,ASSKGGPDTQY
TRBV10-3,AIRGDGRGETQY
TRBV7-2,ASSLVDEQF
TRBV6-4,ASSDGQNRSGNTIY
TRBV5-4,ASSYGQGASGNTIY
TRBV28,ASSRTSGRSNTQY
TRBV19,ASSILAEPYEQY
TRBV11-3,ASTRLAAYNEQF
TRBV11-1,ASSSTGITYEQY
TRBV7-7,ASSPRLTSGRANEQF
TRBV2,ASRGLAGEGQF
TRBV11-2,ASSFGVVSTDTQY
TRBV10-3,AIAGTSGSDTQY
TRBV27,AIGQGGLGNQPQH
TRBV13,ASSLGWTGGYEQY
TRBV4-3,ASSQGTGEGEKLF
TRBV7-9,ASTRQGQNTGELF
TRBV18,ASSPRSRSSGRTNTGELF
TRBV27,ASRGQGWTEAF
TRBV4-1,ASSQADSYEQY
TRBV27,ASSPGVTYEQY
TRBV27,ASRPGTSGYNEQF
TRBV15,ATSNGVGREEQY
TRBV9,ASSVEPGQPQH
TRBV29-1,SVGDSPYEQY
TRBV11-3,ASSDRGLDTGELF
TRBV18,ASSPAASNYEQY
TRBV5-1,ASSLQGYEQY
TRBV4-1,ASSQVPGLAGAKNTGELF
TRBV15,ATSRVGGEAPCKAKNIQY
TRBV27,ASNPLASGGYTEAF
TRBV4-3,ASSQETGKQNTEAF
TRBV4-1,ASSQAAGGRTYEQY
TRBV7-2,ASSSTGLAGLTYEQY
TRBV6-6,ASSQTGGGTDTQY
TRBV28,ASSSPRPQH
TRBV11-1,ASSLRSRDRGLRQETQY
TRBV27,ASSLGLSTDTQY
TRBV28,ASSSLPGQGARELF
TRBV4-1,ASSSGTSGLTDTQY
TRBV11-2,ASSLEREGTQY
TRBV27,ASSLSGQGLTEAF